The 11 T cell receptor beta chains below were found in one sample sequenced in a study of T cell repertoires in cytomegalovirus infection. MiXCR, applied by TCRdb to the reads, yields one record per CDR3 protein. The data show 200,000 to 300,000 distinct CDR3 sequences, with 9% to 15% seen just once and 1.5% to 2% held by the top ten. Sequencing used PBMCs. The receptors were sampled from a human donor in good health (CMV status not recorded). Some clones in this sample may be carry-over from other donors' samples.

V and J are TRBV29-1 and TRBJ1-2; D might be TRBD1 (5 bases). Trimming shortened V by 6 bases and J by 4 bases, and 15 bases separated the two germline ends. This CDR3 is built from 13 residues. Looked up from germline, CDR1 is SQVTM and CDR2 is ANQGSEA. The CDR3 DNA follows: TGCAGCGTGCGGGGCAGGGAAGGCTATGGCTACACCTTC. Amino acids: CSVRGREGYGYTF.

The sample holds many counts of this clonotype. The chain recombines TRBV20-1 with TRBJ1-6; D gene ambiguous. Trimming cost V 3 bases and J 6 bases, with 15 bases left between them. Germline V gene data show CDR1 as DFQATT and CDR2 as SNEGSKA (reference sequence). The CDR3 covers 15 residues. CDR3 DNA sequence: TGCAGTGCTAGTATAGCGGGGAGAGCTAATTCACCCCTCCACTTT. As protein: CSASIAGRANSPLHF.

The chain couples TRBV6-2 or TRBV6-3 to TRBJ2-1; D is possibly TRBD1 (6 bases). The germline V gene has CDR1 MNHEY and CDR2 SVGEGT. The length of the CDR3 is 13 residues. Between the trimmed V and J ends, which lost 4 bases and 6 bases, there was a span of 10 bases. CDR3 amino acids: CASSSRQANEQFF. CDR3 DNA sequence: TGTGCCAGCAGTTCCCGACAGGCCAATGAGCAGTTCTTC.

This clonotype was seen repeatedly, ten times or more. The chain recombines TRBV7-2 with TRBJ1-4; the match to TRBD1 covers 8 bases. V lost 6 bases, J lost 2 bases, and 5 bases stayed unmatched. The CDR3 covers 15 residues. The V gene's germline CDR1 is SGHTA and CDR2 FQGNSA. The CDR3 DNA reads TGTGCCAGCAGAATAGCAGGGGGCACTAATGAAAAACTGTTTTTT. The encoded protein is CASRIAGGTNEKLFF.

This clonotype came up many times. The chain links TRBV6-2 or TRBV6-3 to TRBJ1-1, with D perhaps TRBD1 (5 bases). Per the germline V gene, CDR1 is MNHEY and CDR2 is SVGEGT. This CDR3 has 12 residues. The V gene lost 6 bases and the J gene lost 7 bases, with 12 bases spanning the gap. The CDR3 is CASRTDFLEAFF. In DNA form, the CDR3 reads TGTGCCAGCAGGACAGACTTCCTTGAAGCTTTCTTT.

CDR3 DNA: TGTGCCAGCAGCCCATCGGGACAGAATGATGAAAAACTGTTTTTT. It encodes CASSPSGQNDEKLFF. The gene calls are TRBV7-9 and TRBJ1-4; 7 positions match TRBD1. V was clipped by 5 bases and J by 6 bases; unmatched bases: 9. CDR1 is SEHNR, CDR2 FQNEAQ, per germline (reference sequence). The CDR3 length is 15 residues.

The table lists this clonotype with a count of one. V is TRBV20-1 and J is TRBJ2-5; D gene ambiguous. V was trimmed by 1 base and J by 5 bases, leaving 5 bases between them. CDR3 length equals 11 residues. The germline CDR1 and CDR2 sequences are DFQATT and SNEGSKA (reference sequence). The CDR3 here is CSARAEETQYF. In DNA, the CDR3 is TGCAGTGCTAGAGCCGAGGAGACCCAGTACTTC.

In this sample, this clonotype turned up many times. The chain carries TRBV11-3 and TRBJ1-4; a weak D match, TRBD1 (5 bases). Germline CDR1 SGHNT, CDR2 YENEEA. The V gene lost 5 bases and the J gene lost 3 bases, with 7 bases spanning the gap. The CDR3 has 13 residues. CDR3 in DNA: TGTGCCAGCAGCCTGGGACCTAATGAAAAACTGTTTTTT. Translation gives CASSLGPNEKLFF.

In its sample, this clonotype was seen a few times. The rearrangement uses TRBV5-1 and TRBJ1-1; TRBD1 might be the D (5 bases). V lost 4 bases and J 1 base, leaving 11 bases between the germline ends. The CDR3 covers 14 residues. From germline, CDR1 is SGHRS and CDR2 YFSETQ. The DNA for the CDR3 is TGCGCCAGCAGCCCCCCGACAGAGAACACTGAAGCTTTCTTT. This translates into CASSPPTENTEAFF.

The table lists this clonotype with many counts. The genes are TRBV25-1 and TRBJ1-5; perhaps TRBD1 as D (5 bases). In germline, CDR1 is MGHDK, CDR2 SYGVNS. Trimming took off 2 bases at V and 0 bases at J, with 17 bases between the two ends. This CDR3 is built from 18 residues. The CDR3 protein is CASSELRTHLYSNQPQHF. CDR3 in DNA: TGTGCCAGCAGTGAACTTCGGACACATCTCTATAGCAATCAGCCCCAGCATTTT. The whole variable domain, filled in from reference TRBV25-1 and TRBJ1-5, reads EADIYQTPRYLVIGTGKKITLECSQTMGHDKMYWYQQDPGMELHLIHYSYGVNSTEKGDLSSESTVSRIRTEHFPLTLESARPSHTSQYLCASSELRTHLYSNQPQHFGDGTRLSIL.

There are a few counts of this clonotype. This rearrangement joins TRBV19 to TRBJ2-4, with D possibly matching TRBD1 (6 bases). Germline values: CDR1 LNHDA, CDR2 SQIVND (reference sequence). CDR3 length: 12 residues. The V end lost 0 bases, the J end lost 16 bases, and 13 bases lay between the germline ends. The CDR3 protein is CASSIDDRRFYF. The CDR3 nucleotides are TGTGCCAGTAGTATAGATGACAGGCGCTTTTACTTC.